Shown below are 2 T cell receptor beta chains from a single sample sequenced in a study of CD8 T cells in ankylosing spondylitis. TCRdb analysed the 5' RACE reads with MiXCR anew, one entry per CDR3 protein. Here the sample spans around 250,000 distinct CDR3 sequences, about 10% being singletons. The sample comprised blood, either unsorted or a sorted T cell fraction (not recorded which). These receptors were collected from a male donor with ankylosing spondylitis or in good health (not recorded which).

This clonotype was seen at least ten times. V gene TRBV20-1 combines with J gene TRBJ2-5, with 7 bases lining up with TRBD2. There are 13 residues in the CDR3. CDR1 DFQATT and CDR2 SNEGSKA come from the germline V gene (reference sequence). Trimming took 3 bases from V and 5 from J; bases not matched to a gene: 6. CDR3 DNA: TGCAGTGCTAGGAGGGGAGGGTTTGAGACCCAGTACTTC. This sequence encodes CSARRGGFETQYF.

There are many counts of this clonotype. The CDR3 sequence: CASSDRTGGTEAFF. CDR3 coding DNA: TGTGCCAGCAGTGACAGGACAGGCGGCACTGAAGCTTTCTTT. The rearrangement uses TRBV25-1 and TRBJ1-1; the match to TRBD1 covers 7 bases. V shed 3 bases and J 4 bases; nucleotides not matched to a gene: 5. The germline V gene has CDR1 MGHDK and CDR2 SYGVNS. This CDR3 is 14 amino acids long.